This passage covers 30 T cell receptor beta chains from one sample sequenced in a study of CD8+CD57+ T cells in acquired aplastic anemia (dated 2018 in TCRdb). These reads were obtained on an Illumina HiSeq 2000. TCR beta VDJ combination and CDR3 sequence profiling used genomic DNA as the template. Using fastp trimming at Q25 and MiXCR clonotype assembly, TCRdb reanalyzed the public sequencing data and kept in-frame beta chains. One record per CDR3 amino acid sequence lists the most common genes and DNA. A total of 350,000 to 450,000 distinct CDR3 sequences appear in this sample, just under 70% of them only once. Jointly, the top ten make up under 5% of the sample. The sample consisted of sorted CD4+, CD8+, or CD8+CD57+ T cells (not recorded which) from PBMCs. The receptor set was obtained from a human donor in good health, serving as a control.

This chain's CDR3 is CSAKMQEFWKPQHF. The DNA for the CDR3 is TGCAGTGCTAAGATGCAGGAGTTCTGGAAGCCCCAGCATTTT. The chain has TRBV20-1 and TRBJ1-5; D not certain. V was cut by 4 bases and J by 8 bases, with 18 bases left in between. Germline lookup yields CDR1 DFQATT and CDR2 SNEGSKA (reference sequence). CDR3 size: 14 residues.

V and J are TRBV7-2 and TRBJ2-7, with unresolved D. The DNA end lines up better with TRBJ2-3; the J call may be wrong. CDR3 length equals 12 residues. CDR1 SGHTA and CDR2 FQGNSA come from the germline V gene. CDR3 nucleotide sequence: TGTGCCAGCAGTATAGTAACAGATACGCAGTATTTT. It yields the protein CASSIVTDTQYF.

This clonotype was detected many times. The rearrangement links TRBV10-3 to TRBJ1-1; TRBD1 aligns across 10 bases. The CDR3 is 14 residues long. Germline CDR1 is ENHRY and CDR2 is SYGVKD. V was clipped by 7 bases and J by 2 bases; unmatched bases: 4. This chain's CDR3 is CAIMGDRGNTEAFF. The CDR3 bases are TGTGCCATCATGGGGGACAGGGGAAACACTGAAGCTTTCTTT.

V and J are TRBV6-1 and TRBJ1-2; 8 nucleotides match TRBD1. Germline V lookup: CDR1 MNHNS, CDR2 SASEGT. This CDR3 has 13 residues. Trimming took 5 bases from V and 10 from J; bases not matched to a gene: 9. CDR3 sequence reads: CASSFWTGSSYTF. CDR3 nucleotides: TGTGCCAGCAGTTTCTGGACAGGGAGTTCCTACACCTTC.

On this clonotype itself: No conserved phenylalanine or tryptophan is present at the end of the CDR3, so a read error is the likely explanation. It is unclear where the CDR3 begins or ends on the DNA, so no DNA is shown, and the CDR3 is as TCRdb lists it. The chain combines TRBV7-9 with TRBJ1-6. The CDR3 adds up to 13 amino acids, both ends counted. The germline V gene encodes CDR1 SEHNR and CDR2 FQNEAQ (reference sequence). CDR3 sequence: CASSFNLLARYYV.

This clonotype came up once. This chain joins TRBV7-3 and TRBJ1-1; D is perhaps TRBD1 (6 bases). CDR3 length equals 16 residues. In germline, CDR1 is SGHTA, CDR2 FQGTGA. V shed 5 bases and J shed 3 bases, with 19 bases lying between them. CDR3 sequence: CASSTGPNTEDTEAFF. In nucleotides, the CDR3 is TGTGCCAGCAGCACAGGGCCGAACACGGAGGACACTGAAGCTTTCTTT.

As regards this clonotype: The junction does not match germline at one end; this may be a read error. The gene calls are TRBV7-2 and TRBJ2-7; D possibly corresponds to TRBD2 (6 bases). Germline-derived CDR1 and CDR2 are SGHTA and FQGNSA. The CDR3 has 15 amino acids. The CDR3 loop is CASSLPMEGTHQQYF. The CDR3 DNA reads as TGCGCCAGCAGCTTGCCCATGGAGGGAACTCACCAGCAGTACTTC.

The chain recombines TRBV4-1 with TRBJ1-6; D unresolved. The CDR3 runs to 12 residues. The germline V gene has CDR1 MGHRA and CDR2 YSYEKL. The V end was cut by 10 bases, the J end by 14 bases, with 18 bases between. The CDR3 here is CAIGVPPWALHF. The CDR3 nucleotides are TGCGCCATCGGCGTACCTCCCTGGGCCCTCCACTTT.

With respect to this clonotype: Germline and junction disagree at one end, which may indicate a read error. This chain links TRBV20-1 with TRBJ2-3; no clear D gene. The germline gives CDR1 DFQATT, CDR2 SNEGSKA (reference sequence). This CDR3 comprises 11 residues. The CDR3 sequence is CSATITDQPHF. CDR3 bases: TGCAGTGCTACAATAACTGATCAGCCCCATTTT.

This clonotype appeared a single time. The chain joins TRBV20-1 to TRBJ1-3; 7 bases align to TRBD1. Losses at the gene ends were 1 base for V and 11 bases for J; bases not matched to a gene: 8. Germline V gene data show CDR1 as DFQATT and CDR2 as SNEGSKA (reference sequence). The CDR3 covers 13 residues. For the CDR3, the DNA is TGCAGTGCTAGAGGTACCTACAGGGGACCCATATATTTT. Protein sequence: CSARGTYRGPIYF.

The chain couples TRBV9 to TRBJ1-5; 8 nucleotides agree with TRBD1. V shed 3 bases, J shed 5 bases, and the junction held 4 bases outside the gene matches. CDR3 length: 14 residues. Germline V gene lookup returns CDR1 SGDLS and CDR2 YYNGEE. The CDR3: CASSAGQGDQPQHF. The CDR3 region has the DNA TGTGCCAGCAGCGCCGGACAGGGCGATCAGCCCCAGCATTTT.

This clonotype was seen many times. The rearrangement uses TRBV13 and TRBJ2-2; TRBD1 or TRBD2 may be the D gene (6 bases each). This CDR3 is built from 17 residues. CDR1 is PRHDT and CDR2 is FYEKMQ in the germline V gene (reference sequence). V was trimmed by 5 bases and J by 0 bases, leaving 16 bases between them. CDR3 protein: CASSIKRGVPNTGELFF. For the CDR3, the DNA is TGTGCCAGCAGCATTAAAAGGGGGGTCCCGAACACCGGGGAGCTGTTTTTT.

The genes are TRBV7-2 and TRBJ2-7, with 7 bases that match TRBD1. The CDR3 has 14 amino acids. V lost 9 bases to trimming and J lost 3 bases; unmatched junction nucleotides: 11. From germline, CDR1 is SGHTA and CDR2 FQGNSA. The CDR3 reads CARSVDRVGYEQYF. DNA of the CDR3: TGTGCCAGGAGCGTAGACAGGGTCGGCTACGAGCAGTACTTC.

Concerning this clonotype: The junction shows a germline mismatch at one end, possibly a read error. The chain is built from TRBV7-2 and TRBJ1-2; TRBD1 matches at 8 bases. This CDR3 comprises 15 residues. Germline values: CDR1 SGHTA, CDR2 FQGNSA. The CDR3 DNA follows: TGCGCCAGCAGCACCAATCCAGGACAGGGAGATGGCTACACCTTC. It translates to CASSTNPGQGDGYTF.

The DNA for the CDR3 is TGTGCCAGCAGTTTATGGACGAACACCGGGGAGCTGTTTTTT. Amino acids: CASSLWTNTGELFF. This chain connects TRBV12-3 or TRBV12-4 to TRBJ2-2; D not certain. V was clipped by 2 bases and J by 0 bases, with 4 bases between them. The CDR3 consists of 14 residues.

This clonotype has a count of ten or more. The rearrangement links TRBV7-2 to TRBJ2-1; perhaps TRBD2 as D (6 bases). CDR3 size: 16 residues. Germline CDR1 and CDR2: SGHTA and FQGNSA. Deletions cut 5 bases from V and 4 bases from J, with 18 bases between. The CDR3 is CASSRLVQRQYNEQFF. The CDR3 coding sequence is TGTGCCAGCAGCCGACTAGTCCAGCGTCAGTACAATGAGCAGTTCTTC.

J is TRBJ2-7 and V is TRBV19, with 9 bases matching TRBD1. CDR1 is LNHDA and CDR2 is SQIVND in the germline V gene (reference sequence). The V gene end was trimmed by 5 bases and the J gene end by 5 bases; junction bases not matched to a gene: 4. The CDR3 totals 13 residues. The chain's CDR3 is CASSFNRGHEQYF. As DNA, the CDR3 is TGTGCCAGTAGTTTCAACAGGGGGCACGAGCAGTACTTC.

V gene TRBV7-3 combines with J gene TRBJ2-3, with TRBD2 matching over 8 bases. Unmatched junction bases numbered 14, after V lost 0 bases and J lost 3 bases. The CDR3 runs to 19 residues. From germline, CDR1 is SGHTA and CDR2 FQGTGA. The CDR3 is CASSLTPTPSGGGTDTQYF. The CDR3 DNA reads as TGTGCCAGCAGCTTAACACCGACGCCGAGCGGGGGTGGGACAGATACGCAGTATTTT.

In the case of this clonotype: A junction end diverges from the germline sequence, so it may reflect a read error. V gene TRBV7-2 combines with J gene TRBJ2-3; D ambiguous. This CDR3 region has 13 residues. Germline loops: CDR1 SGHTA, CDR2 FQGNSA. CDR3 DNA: TGTGCCAGCAGTTGGTCCGCCACAGATACGCAGTCTTTT. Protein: CASSWSATDTQSF.

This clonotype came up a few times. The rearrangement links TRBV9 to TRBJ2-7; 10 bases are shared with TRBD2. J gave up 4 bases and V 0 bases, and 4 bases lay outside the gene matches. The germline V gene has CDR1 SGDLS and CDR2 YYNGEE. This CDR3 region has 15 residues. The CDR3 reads CASSVGRTSGYEQYF. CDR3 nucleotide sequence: TGTGCCAGCAGCGTAGGTCGGACTAGCGGATACGAGCAGTACTTC.

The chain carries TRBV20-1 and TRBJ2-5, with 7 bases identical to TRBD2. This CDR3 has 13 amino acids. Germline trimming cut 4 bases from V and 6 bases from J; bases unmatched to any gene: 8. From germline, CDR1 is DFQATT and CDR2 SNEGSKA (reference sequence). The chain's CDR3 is CSATSGGLKTQYF. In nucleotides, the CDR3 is TGCAGTGCTACTAGCGGAGGATTAAAGACCCAGTACTTC.

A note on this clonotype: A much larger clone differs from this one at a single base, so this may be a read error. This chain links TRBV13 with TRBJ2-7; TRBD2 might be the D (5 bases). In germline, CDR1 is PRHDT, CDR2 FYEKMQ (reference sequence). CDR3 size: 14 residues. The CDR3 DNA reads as TGTGCCGGCAGCTTAGGCCCGGGATTCAACGAGCAGTACTTC. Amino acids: CAGSLGPGFNEQYF.

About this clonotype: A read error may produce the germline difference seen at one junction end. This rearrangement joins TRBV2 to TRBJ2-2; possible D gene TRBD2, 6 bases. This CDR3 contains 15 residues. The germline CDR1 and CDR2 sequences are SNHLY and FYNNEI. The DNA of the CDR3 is TGTGCCAGCAGCCGGCGGGGTGGTAGCACCGGAGAGCTGTTTTTT. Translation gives CASSRRGGSTGELFF.

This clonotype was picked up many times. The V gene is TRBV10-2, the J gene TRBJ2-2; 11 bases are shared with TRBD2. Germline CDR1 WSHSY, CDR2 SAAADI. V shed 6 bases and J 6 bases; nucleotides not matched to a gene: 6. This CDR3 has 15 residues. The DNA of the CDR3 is TGCGCCAGCAGCCCAACTAGCGGGGGTTCCGGGGAGCTGTTTTTT. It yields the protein CASSPTSGGSGELFF.

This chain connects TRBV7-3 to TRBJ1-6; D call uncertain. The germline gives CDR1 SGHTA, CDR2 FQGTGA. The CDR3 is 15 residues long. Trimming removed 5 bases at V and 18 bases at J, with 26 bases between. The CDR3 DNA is TGTGCCAGCAGCCCAAATTCGGTAGCAAATGAGCAGTACCACTTT. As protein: CASSPNSVANEQYHF.

The DNA of the CDR3 is TGTGCCAGCAGCTTAGTGCCTCGCGCGTTGCAGTACTTC. Its translation: CASSLVPRALQYF. The chain employs TRBV9 and TRBJ2-7; D not resolved. V was clipped by 4 bases and J by 9 bases, with 17 bases between them. The CDR3 is 13 amino acids. CDR1 and CDR2 from the germline V gene are SGDLS and YYNGEE.

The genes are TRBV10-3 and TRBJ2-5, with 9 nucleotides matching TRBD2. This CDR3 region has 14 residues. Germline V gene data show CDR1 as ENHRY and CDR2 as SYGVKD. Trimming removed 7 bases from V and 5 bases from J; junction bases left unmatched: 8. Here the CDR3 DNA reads TGTGCCATCAAAGGCGGGGGGGCCAGCGAGACCCAGTACTTC. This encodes CAIKGGGASETQYF.

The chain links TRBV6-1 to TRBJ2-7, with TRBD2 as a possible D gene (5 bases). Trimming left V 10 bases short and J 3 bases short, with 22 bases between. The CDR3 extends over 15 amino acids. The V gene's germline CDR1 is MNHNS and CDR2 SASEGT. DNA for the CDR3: TGTGCCACCCAATCCCACGGGGAACTGAACTACGAGCAGTACTTC. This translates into CATQSHGELNYEQYF.

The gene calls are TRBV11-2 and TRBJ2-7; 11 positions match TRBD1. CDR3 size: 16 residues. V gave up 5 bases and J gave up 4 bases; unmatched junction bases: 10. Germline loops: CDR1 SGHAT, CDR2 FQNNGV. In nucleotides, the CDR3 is TGTGCCAGCAGCCAAGGCGCCGGGACAGGGGGATACGAGCAGTACTTC. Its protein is CASSQGAGTGGYEQYF.

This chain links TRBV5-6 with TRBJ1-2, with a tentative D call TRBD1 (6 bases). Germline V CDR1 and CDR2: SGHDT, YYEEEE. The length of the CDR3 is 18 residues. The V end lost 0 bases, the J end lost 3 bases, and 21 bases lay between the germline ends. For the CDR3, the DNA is TGTGCCAGCAGCTTGGCAGGGGAGGATAGGTGGGAGGACTATGGCTACACCTTC. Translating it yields CASSLAGEDRWEDYGYTF.